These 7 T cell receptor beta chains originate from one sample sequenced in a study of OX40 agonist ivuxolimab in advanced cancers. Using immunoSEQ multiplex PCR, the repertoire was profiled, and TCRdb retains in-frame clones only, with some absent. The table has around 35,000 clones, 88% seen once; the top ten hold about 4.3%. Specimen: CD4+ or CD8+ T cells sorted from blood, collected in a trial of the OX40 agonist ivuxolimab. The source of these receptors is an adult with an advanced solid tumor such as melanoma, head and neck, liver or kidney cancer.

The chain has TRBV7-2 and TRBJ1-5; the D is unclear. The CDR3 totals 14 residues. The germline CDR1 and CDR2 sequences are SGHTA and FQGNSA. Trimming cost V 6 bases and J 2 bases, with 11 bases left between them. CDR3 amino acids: CASRAAFGNQPQHF. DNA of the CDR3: TGTGCCAGCAGGGCGGCTTTCGGCAATCAGCCCCAGCATTTT.

The DNA for the CDR3 is TGCGCCAGCAGCCCGCTATTCAATGAGCAGTTCTTC. This codes for CASSPLFNEQFF. V gene TRBV5-1 combines with J gene TRBJ2-1, with D uncertain. From germline, CDR1 is SGHRS and CDR2 YFSETQ. Trimming removed 4 bases at V and 6 bases at J, with 8 bases between. The CDR3 is 12 amino acids.

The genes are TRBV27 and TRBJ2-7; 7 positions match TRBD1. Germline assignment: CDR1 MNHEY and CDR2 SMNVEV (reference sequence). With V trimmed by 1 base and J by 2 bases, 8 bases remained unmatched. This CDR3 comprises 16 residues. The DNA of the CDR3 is TGTGCCAGCAGTTTATTCCCCCGACAGGGCGCCTACGAGCAGTACTTC. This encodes CASSLFPRQGAYEQYF.

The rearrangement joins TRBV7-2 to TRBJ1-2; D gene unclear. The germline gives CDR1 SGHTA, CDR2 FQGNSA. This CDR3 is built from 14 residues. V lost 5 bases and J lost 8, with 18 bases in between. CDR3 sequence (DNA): TGTGCCAGCAGCGAAGGACTGCCCCATCGAGGCTACACCTTC. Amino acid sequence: CASSEGLPHRGYTF. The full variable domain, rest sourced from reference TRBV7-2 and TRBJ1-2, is GAGVSQSPSNKVTEKGKDVELRCDPISGHTALYWYRQSLGQGLEFLIYFQGNSAPDKSGLPSDRFSAERTGGSVSTLTIQRTQQEDSAVYLCASSEGLPHRGYTFGSGTRLTVV.

In DNA, the CDR3 is TGTGCCAGCAGCTTAGGGGGCACCGGGGAGCTGTTTTTT. This sequence encodes CASSLGGTGELFF. The J gene is TRBJ2-2, the V gene TRBV11-3; no clear D gene. The CDR3 sequence is 13 residues long. From germline, CDR1 is SGHNT and CDR2 YENEEA. V was clipped by 1 base and J by 4 bases, with 4 bases between them.

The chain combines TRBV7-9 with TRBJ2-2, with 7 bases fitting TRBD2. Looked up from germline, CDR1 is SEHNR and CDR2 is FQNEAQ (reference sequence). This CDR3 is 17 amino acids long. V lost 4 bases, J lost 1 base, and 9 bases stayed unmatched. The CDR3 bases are TGTGCCAGCAGCTCAGGCGTAGCGGGCAAGAACACCGGGGAGCTGTTTTTT. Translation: CASSSGVAGKNTGELFF. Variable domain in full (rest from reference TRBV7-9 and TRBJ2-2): DTGVSQNPRHKITKRGQNVTFRCDPISEHNRLYWYRQTLGQGPEFLTYFQNEAQLEKSRLLSDRFSAERPKGSFSTLEIQRTEQGDSAMYLCASSSGVAGKNTGELFFGEGSRLTVL.

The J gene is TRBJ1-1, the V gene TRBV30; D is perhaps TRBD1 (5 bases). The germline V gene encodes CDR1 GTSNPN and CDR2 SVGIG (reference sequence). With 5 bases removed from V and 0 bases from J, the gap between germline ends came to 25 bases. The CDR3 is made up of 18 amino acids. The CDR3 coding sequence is TGTGCCTGGGGGGGTCCCAAAACCAAGTTCGGCCTGAACACTGAAGCTTTCTTT. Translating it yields CAWGGPKTKFGLNTEAFF.